The 3 T cell receptor beta chains below were found in one sample sequenced in a study of T-cell reconstitution after alpha-beta-depleted transplantation in children. Preparing the TCRbeta library involved the use of unique molecular identifiers. TCRdb re-called the PCR reads through MiXCR, storing one row per CDR3 protein. The sample lists about 78,000 distinct CDR3 sequences, roughly 15% occurring once. The sequencing used PBMCs, mostly from graft donor cells, collected 180 days after TCRalphabeta/CD19-depleted stem cell transplant. Receptors were obtained from a male patient between 2 and 10 years old who had a stem cell transplant for acute lymphoblastic leukemia, so the T cells may come from the graft donor.

This clonotype was observed a few times. This chain uses TRBV27 with TRBJ1-4; D remains unclear. CDR1 is MNHEY, CDR2 SMNVEV, per germline (reference sequence). V was clipped by 0 bases and J by 10 bases, with 12 bases between them. There are 14 residues in the CDR3. CDR3 amino acids: CASSLSERIGKLFF. For the CDR3, the DNA is TGTGCCAGCAGTTTATCAGAACGGATTGGAAAACTGTTTTTT.

This clonotype was observed many times. V is TRBV20-1 and J is TRBJ1-5, with 7 nucleotides matching TRBD1. The CDR3 extends over 13 amino acids. V trimming: 4 bases; J trimming: 1 base; junction bases outside the gene matches: 1. Germline loops: CDR1 DFQATT, CDR2 SNEGSKA (reference sequence). CDR3 bases: TGCAGTGCTATCAGGGGGAGCAATCAGCCCCAGCATTTT. Amino acid sequence: CSAIRGSNQPQHF.

The J gene is TRBJ1-2, the V gene TRBV7-2; no firm D call. CDR3 length: 16 amino acids. V was cut by 2 bases and J by 4 bases, with 17 bases left in between. The V gene's germline CDR1 is SGHTA and CDR2 FQGNSA. Written as DNA, the CDR3 is TGTGCCAGCAGCTTACCCCTGACTAGGCTGGGCTATGGCTACACCTTC. Translated: CASSLPLTRLGYGYTF.